This TCR beta chain was obtained from a study of shared clonotypes between healthy human individuals. Caucasian adults residing in Nashville, Tennessee made up all the donors. Around 30,000 T cell genomes (about 320 ng DNA) went into each PBMC replicate. Using immunoSEQ multiplex PCR, the repertoire was profiled, and TCRdb retains in-frame clones only, with some absent. The table has fewer than 600,000 clones, roughly three quarters seen once. Germline values: CDR1 SGDLS, CDR2 YYNGEE. Trimming took 3 bases from V and 3 from J, leaving 13 bases between them. This CDR3 comprises 14 residues. V usage is TRBV9 and J usage is TRBJ2-7; a weak D match, TRBD2 (6 bases). The TCR originated in a woman between 40 and 50 years old in good health. Some clones in this sample may be carry-over from other donors' samples. Sequenced input: PBMCs. The CDR3 is CASSASGVNYEQYF. The CDR3 DNA reads TGTGCCAGCAGCGCTTCGGGAGTTAACTACGAGCAGTACTTC.